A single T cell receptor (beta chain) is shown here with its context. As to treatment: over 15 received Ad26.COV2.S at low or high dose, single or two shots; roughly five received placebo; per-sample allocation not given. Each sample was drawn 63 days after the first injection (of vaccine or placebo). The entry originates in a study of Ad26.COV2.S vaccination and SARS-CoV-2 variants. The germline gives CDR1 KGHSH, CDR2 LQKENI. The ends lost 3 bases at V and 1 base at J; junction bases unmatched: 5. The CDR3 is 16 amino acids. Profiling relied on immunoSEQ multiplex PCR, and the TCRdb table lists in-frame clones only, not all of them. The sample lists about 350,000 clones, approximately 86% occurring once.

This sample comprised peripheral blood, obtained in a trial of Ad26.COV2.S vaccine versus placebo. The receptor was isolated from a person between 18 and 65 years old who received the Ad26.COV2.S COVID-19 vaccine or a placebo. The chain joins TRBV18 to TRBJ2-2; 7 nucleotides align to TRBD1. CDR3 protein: CASSPRSGGNTGELFF. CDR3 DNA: TGTGCCAGCTCACCGAGGTCAGGGGGGAACACCGGGGAGCTGTTTTTT.